The 10 T cell receptor beta chains in this list originate from one sample, sequenced in a study of T cells in Graves' hyperthyroidism and ophthalmopathy. RNA transcripts were the template for amplifying TCR beta CDR3 regions. In the first-round RT-PCR of the TCR CDR3, the HTBI primer set was used. TCRdb re-called the multiplex PCR reads with MiXCR, one entry per CDR3 protein. The table includes about 570,000 distinct CDR3 sequences, around 45% detected once. Material for sequencing was peripheral blood or thyroid tissue (not recorded which). The receptor source for this set is an adult woman with Graves' disease, either hyperthyroidism or ophthalmopathy (not recorded which).

The chain employs TRBV9 and TRBJ2-2; D gene uncertain. Germline CDR1 SGDLS, CDR2 YYNGEE. Trimming took 5 bases from V and 2 from J, leaving 10 bases between them. The CDR3 runs 14 residues. In DNA form, the CDR3 reads TGTGCCAGCAGTAGAGACCAAAACACCGGGGAGCTGTTTTTT. Encoded protein: CASSRDQNTGELFF.

This clonotype was detected only a few times. The V and J genes are TRBV5-1 and TRBJ2-3; no definite D call. Trimming stripped 4 bases from V and 8 bases from J, with 5 bases between. The CDR3 totals 10 residues. CDR1 is SGHRS and CDR2 is YFSETQ in the germline V gene. The CDR3 region has the DNA TGCGCCAGCAGCCACAGTACGCAGTATTTT. Translating gives CASSHSTQYF.

This clonotype was seen once. The chain is built from TRBV9 and TRBJ1-6; the D is unclear. Germline V gene lookup returns CDR1 SGDLS and CDR2 YYNGEE. The CDR3 runs 14 residues. Between the trimmed V and J ends, which lost 5 bases and 8 bases, there was a span of 14 bases. In DNA, the CDR3 is TGTGCCAGCAGTTACTCGTTCTGGGATTCACCCCTCCACTTT. This codes for CASSYSFWDSPLHF.

This clonotype was seen at least ten times. This chain joins TRBV10-3 and TRBJ2-7, with D perhaps given as TRBD1 or TRBD2 (5 bases each). CDR1 ENHRY and CDR2 SYGVKD come from the germline V gene. The ends were cut back, 2 bases at V and 1 base at J, with 6 bases in the middle. This CDR3 is built from 13 residues. CDR3 in DNA: TGTGCCATCAGTGAGGAGGGGTCCTACGAGCAGTACTTC. Amino acid sequence: CAISEEGSYEQYF.

This clonotype has at least ten counts. This chain joins TRBV4-1 and TRBJ1-1; the match to TRBD1 covers 7 bases. Germline assignment: CDR1 MGHRA and CDR2 YSYEKL. The CDR3 sequence is 16 residues long. V shed 3 bases and J 1 base; nucleotides not matched to a gene: 8. CDR3 coding DNA: TGCGCCAGCAGCCATACGACAGGGACGCCGAACACTGAAGCTTTCTTT. The encoded protein is CASSHTTGTPNTEAFF.

J is TRBJ2-7 and V is TRBV11-2; D might be TRBD2 (5 bases). The germline gives CDR1 SGHAT, CDR2 FQNNGV. The CDR3 is 15 residues long. V lost 3 bases and J lost 2, with 14 bases in between. CDR3 loop: CASSFGSSGAYEQYF. DNA of the CDR3: TGTGCCAGCAGCTTCGGGTCTTCCGGGGCCTACGAGCAGTACTTC. The complete variable domain, with remaining parts taken from reference TRBV11-2 and TRBJ2-7, reads EAGVAQSPRYKIIEKRQSVAFWCNPISGHATLYWYQQILGQGPKLLIQFQNNGVVDDSQLPKDRFSAERLKGVDSTLKIQPAKLEDSAVYLCASSFGSSGAYEQYFGPGTRLTVT.

In the case of this clonotype: A read error may account for a junction end that differs from germline. This chain connects TRBV5-1 to TRBJ1-2; 9 bases are shared with TRBD1. Germline V gene lookup returns CDR1 SGHRS and CDR2 YFSETQ. CDR3 size: 16 residues. The CDR3 reads CASSLKGTGLGYGYTF. CDR3 DNA sequence: TGTGCCAGCAGCTTAAAGGGGACAGGGCTTGGCTATGGCTACACCTTC.

The chain is built from TRBV7-9 and TRBJ2-5; D unclear. Germline CDR1 reads SEHNR; CDR2 reads FQNEAQ (reference sequence). V was pared by 5 bases and J by 1 base, with 11 bases between. The CDR3 covers 14 residues. CDR3 amino acids: CASSPEQFQETQYF. In DNA, the CDR3 is TGTGCCAGCAGCCCAGAGCAGTTCCAAGAGACCCAGTACTTC.

At least ten counts were recorded for this clonotype. The chain recombines TRBV2 with TRBJ1-4, with a possible D match to TRBD1 (6 bases). Germline assignment: CDR1 SNHLY and CDR2 FYNNEI. V was pared by 6 bases and J by 3 bases, with 17 bases between. This CDR3 has 16 amino acids. CDR3 DNA sequence: TGTGCCAGCAGGCGGACAGTCTATAAGGCTAATGAAAAACTGTTTTTT. This encodes CASRRTVYKANEKLFF. Combining the CDR3 with reference TRBV2 and TRBJ1-4 gives the whole variable domain EPEVTQTPSHQVTQMGQEVILRCVPISNHLYFYWYRQILGQKVEFLVSFYNNEISEKSEIFDDQFSVERPDGSNFTLKIRSTKLEDSAMYFCASRRTVYKANEKLFFGSGTQLSVL.

The V gene is TRBV11-2, the J gene TRBJ2-7; no reliable D call. The CDR3 covers 13 residues. V was clipped by 1 base and J by 6 bases, with 10 bases between them. Germline V gene lookup returns CDR1 SGHAT and CDR2 FQNNGV. This CDR3 reads CASSLAIGLEQYF. CDR3 DNA sequence: TGTGCCAGCAGCTTAGCGATAGGGCTCGAGCAGTACTTC.